This T cell receptor beta chain emerged from a study of blood T cell repertoires in COVID-19. On the study more broadly: Samples taken during acute and convalescent COVID-19 were collected in the United States, Italy and Spain.

J lost 4 bases, V lost 8 bases, and 2 bases had no gene match. The CDR3 covers 11 residues. The germline V gene has CDR1 LGHDT and CDR2 YNNKEL (reference sequence). Per the original methods: Amplification of reference gene primers was used by the study to estimate nucleated cell counts. Clones were sequenced by immunoSEQ multiplex PCR, and TCRdb holds only the in-frame ones, with some missing. The V and J calls and clone size were taken over from that table, and D and trimming were inferred from the DNA. The table shows 130,000 or so clones, with 75% to 90% occurring only once. The sequencing sample was made of peripheral blood. The sequence derives from a man aged 35 to 55 with acute or convalescent COVID-19. The J gene is TRBJ2-7, the V gene TRBV3-1 (or the pseudogene TRBV3-2); TRBD2 agrees at 7 bases. The CDR3 region is CASSGGYEQYF. In DNA, the CDR3 is TGTGCCAGCTCCGGGGGGTACGAGCAGTACTTC.